Shown below are 9 T cell receptor beta chains from a single sample sequenced in a study of blood T cells in healthy people across ages. With a J-beta primer mix and a sample-barcoded 5' primer, a second PCR ran about 7 to 12 cycles. Each CDR3 protein gets one entry after TCRdb re-called the 5' RACE reads with MiXCR. Altogether 980,000 or so distinct CDR3 sequences are present, about 44% being singletons, with the ten largest covering under 15%. Sequences were obtained from blood. The receptors derive from a man aged 25-45 years in good health.

In its sample, this clonotype was seen once. This rearrangement joins TRBV3-1 to TRBJ2-7; 7 bases align to TRBD2. The assigned J gene may be wrong: the sequence end matches TRBJ2-5 better. This CDR3 comprises 15 residues. In germline, CDR1 is LGHDT, CDR2 YNNKEL (reference sequence). The CDR3 protein is CASSRNPRGEETQYF. The CDR3 DNA is TGTGCCAGCAGCCGGAATCCTCGGGGGGAAGAGACCCAGTACTTC.

This clonotype was observed a few times. The chain couples TRBV3-1 to TRBJ2-7; a possible D gene is TRBD1 (6 bases). Trimming removed 0 bases from V and 1 base from J, with 22 bases in between. This CDR3 spans 19 amino acids. Germline V gene lookup returns CDR1 LGHDT and CDR2 YNNKEL (reference sequence). CDR3 residues: CASSQDRATVPRGSYEQYF. CDR3 in DNA: TGTGCCAGCAGCCAAGATCGAGCTACAGTTCCAAGGGGGTCCTACGAGCAGTACTTC.

This clonotype has more than one count but fewer than ten. This chain links TRBV25-1 with TRBJ2-1, with TRBD2 matching over 8 bases. The germline V gene encodes CDR1 MGHDK and CDR2 SYGVNS. J was trimmed by 5 bases and V by 7 bases; bases with no gene match: 10. This CDR3 region has 15 residues. The CDR3: CASTPGTRENNEQFF. The CDR3 DNA reads TGTGCCAGCACTCCCGGGACTAGGGAGAACAATGAGCAGTTCTTC. Full variable domain (remainder filled in from reference TRBV25-1 and TRBJ2-1): EADIYQTPRYLVIGTGKKITLECSQTMGHDKMYWYQQDPGMELHLIHYSYGVNSTEKGDLSSESTVSRIRTEHFPLTLESARPSHTSQYLCASTPGTRENNEQFFGPGTRLTVL.

CDR3 DNA sequence: TGCAGCGTTGCCTTGGAGACCCAGTACTTC. As protein: CSVALETQYF. The chain joins TRBV29-1 to TRBJ2-7; D is ambiguous. The J call is in doubt because the DNA end fits TRBJ2-5 better. Germline V gives CDR1 SQVTM, CDR2 ANQGSEA. The CDR3 extends over 10 amino acids.

The chain is built from TRBV21-1 and TRBJ1-6; the D call in the table, TRBD1, was not verified against the DNA. TRBV21-1 is given as a pseudogene. This CDR3 contains 16 residues. The CDR3 sequence: CASSSRGDSDNSPLHF. The DNA of the CDR3 is TGTGCCAGCAGCAGTAGAGGGGACAGCGATAATTCACCCCTCCACTTT.

The chain has TRBV6-6 and TRBJ1-2; perhaps TRBD1 as D (6 bases). CDR1 is MNHNY and CDR2 is SVGAGI in the germline V gene (reference sequence). V lost 2 bases and J lost 4, with 11 bases in between. The CDR3 spans 14 residues. CDR3 sequence reads: CASSYADRSYGYTF. In DNA, the CDR3 is TGTGCCAGCAGTTACGCAGACAGGTCCTATGGCTACACCTTC.

The chain has TRBV18 and TRBJ2-1, with 7 positions matching TRBD1. V was clipped by 3 bases and J by 0 bases; unmatched bases: 5. Germline loops: CDR1 KGHSH, CDR2 LQKENI. The CDR3 runs to 16 residues. CDR3 bases: TGTGCCAGCTCACCCATCGCAGGGGGCTCCTACAATGAGCAGTTCTTC. It is translated as CASSPIAGGSYNEQFF.

The genes are TRBV7-9 and TRBJ2-3, with 10 bases aligning to TRBD1. CDR1 is SEHNR and CDR2 is FQNEAQ in the germline V gene (reference sequence). After removal of 5 bases from V and 2 bases from J, the junction contained 4 bases not matched to a gene. The CDR3 spans 15 residues. CDR3 DNA: TGTGCCAGCAGCCAGGGACAGGGGAACACAGATACGCAGTATTTT. Protein: CASSQGQGNTDTQYF.

The chain employs TRBV4-3 and TRBJ1-2; 8 nucleotides align to TRBD1. The CDR3 totals 15 residues. The germline gives CDR1 LGHNA, CDR2 YSLEER. Trimming removed 0 bases from V and 6 bases from J; junction bases left unmatched: 6. CDR3 in amino acids: CASSQERDRIHGYTF. CDR3 nucleotides: TGCGCCAGCAGCCAAGAGCGGGACAGGATACATGGCTACACCTTC.